This T cell receptor (beta chain) appears in the sequencing data of a study of CD8 T cells in ankylosing spondylitis. General study points: Reported data indicate significant enrichment of disease-linked clones within matched ankylosing spondylitis synovial fluid.

The CDR3 spans 12 residues. Germline values: CDR1 MNHNS, CDR2 SASEGT. The V end was cut by 6 bases, the J end by 5 bases, with 9 bases between. This clonotype has ten or more counts. The antigen remains unidentified. TCRdb re-called the 5' RACE reads with MiXCR, one entry per CDR3 protein. The table has hundreds of thousands of distinct CDR3 sequences, over 7% seen once. This clonotype originated in a female donor with ankylosing spondylitis or in good health (not recorded which). The sample was blood, either unsorted or a sorted T cell fraction (not recorded which). V and J are TRBV6-1 and TRBJ2-3; unclear D gene. The CDR3 sequence is CASRAVGDTQYF. CDR3 in DNA: TGTGCCAGCAGGGCGGTTGGAGATACGCAGTATTTT.